In its sample, the clone carrying this TCR beta chain was seen a few times. The antigen is unknown. It was with 60 Vbeta and 13 Jbeta primers that the PCR ran. Clones were sequenced by immunoSEQ multiplex PCR, and TCRdb holds only the in-frame ones, with some missing. In the table there are 150,000 to 200,000 clones, roughly 65% of which are singletons. The data originate from a study of cytomegalovirus exposure and HLA in healthy donors. CDR1 and CDR2 from the germline V gene are GTSNPN and SVGIG (reference sequence). The V gene lost 0 bases and the J gene lost 0 bases, with 15 bases spanning the gap. The CDR3 is 17 amino acids. Study-level findings and limits: Cytomegalovirus status, reportedly, was diagnosed with high specificity and sensitivity by the classifier.

The chain couples TRBV30 to TRBJ1-5; no clear D. Sequences were obtained from PBMCs. This TCR derives from a man between 18 and 35 years old in good health and CMV-seropositive. Here the CDR3 DNA reads TGTGCCTGGAGTGTACTTAGACTTCGAAATAGCAATCAGCCCCAGCATTTT. Its translation is CAWSVLRLRNSNQPQHF. Full variable domain (outside the CDR3, taken from reference TRBV30 and TRBJ1-5): SQTIHQWPATLVQPVGSPLSLECTVEGTSNPNLYWYRQAAGRGLQLLFYSVGIGQISSEVPQNLSASRPQDRQFILSSKKLLLSDSGFYLCAWSVLRLRNSNQPQHFGDGTRLSIL.